This T cell receptor beta chain was identified in a study of EBV T-cell therapy then PD-1 blockade in nasopharyngeal carcinoma (dated by TCRdb to the early 2020s). Genomic DNA was extracted from sorted cells using the Qiagen DNeasy Kit. The immunoSEQ platform was used for deep sequencing of the TCR beta chain. Processing in the source paper ran as follows. Repertoire data analysis was performed with the immunoSEQ Analyzer software. Entries here come from immuneACCESS through TCRdb and include only in-frame sequences with V and J called. Some clones fail to appear in such tables; in the studies checked, an unresolved V gene covers under half of the shortfall, and the cause of the remainder is unknown. V, J and clone size are taken as reported in that table, and D and trimming were inferred from the DNA itself. The table for this sample lists some 15,000 clones; approximately 80% of them were counted only once. 25% to 35% of the sample goes to the ten largest clones.

Comments on this clone: The antigen it binds to is not known. No quality values exist for individual bases; no much larger clone is one base distant.

The treatment or condition label here, explained by the study, means: AdE1-LMPpoly-expanded autologous EBV-specific T-cell therapy followed by anti-PD-1 nivolumab. Via the germline V gene (reference sequence), CDR1 is LGHDT and CDR2 YNNKEL. Deletion took 1 base off V and 5 bases off J, with a span of 15 bases between the germline ends. The CDR3 sequence holds 15 residues, the cysteine and phenylalanine included. Only CDR3 DNA is held: 45 bases, read in frame from base 1. The TCR originated in a man aged 35-49 years with nasopharyngeal carcinoma. The chain is made from TRBV3-1 (or the pseudogene TRBV3-2) and TRBJ2-7; matching of 6 bases hints at TRBD1 as the D gene. The source material was CD8+ T cells from blood, sampled at approximately day 99 from a patient whose treatment included autologous EBV-specific T cells and nivolumab. The bases are TGTGCCAGCAGCCAAGCGTACAGGGCCTGCCACGAGCAGTACTTC. This encodes CASSQAYRACHEQYF.